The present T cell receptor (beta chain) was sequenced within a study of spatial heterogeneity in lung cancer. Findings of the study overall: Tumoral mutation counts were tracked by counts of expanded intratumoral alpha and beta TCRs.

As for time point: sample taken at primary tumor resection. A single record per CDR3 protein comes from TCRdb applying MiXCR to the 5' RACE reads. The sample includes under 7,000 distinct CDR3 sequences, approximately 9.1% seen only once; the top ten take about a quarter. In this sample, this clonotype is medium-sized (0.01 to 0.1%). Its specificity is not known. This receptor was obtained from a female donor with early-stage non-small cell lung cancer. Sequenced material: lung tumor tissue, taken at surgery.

The CDR3 loop reads CASSPRGGGLSYEQYF. CDR3 coding DNA: TGCGCCAGCAGCCCTCGTGGGGGGGGCCTTTCCTACGAGCAGTACTTC. This chain links TRBV5-1 with TRBJ2-7; the D gene is possibly TRBD2 (7 bases). Germline lookup yields CDR1 SGHRS and CDR2 YFSETQ. CDR3 size: 16 residues. The ends were cut back, 4 bases at V and 1 base at J, with 18 bases in the middle.